This section outlines one TCR beta chain sequence together with its context. Losses at the gene ends were 6 bases for V and 7 bases for J; bases not matched to a gene: 8. Germline assignment: CDR1 MNHNY and CDR2 SVGAGI (reference sequence). The CDR3 consists of 14 residues. Produced via immunoSEQ multiplex PCR; TCRdb's table is partial and in-frame only. The data contain more than 80,000 clones, around 89% of them seen just once; the ten biggest clones take up roughly 4%. This entry belongs to a study of identifying expanded T cells in peripheral blood. The receptor comes from a person aged 18 to 70 in good health. The chain combines TRBV6-6 with TRBJ2-1; 8 nucleotides align to TRBD2. Material for sequencing was blood. As DNA, the CDR3 is TGTGCCAGCAGATCCCGGGGGGGTCTGAATGAGCAGTTCTTC. This translates into CASRSRGGLNEQFF.